This entry is about one TCR beta chain. Its specificity is unknown. This sample was taken from a study of CD8+CD57+ T cells in acquired aplastic anemia. Across the whole study: The study obtained an average of roughly 3 ug of DNA from sorted CD4+ and CD8+ cells.

Points from the study as a whole: No significant patient-versus-control difference appeared in CD8+ Simpson's diversity. Patients and controls had in common 25 to 35 CD8+ CDR3 sequences.

For CDR3 and TCR beta VDJ profiling, genomic DNA was the template used. In TCRdb, the reads were re-called with MiXCR into one record per CDR3 protein. The sample holds around 180,000 distinct CDR3 sequences; about 64% are singletons and the top ten take 35% to 55%. Germline V lookup: CDR1 SGHDN, CDR2 FVKESK. The V and J ends lost 1 base and 9 bases respectively, with 16 bases between them. This CDR3 has 14 amino acids. The sequenced material came from sorted CD4+, CD8+, or CD8+CD57+ T cells (not recorded which) from PBMCs. The chain carries TRBV14 and TRBJ2-7, with D maybe TRBD1 (5 bases). This clonotype was obtained from a human donor with severe aplastic anemia or a healthy control (not recorded which). The CDR3 sequence is CASSQGVLGPWQYF. In nucleotides, the CDR3 is TGTGCCAGCAGCCAAGGGGTGTTGGGGCCCTGGCAGTACTTC.